A selection of T cell receptor beta chains follows, all from one sample in a study of radiation and T cells in renal cell carcinoma. Profiled with immunoSEQ multiplex PCR; TCRdb holds only in-frame clones, not every one. The repertoire has 150,000 to 200,000 clones, roughly 90% of them found once; the top ten carry over 9%. The input for sequencing was blood, taken from a patient whose treatment included radiotherapy and nephrectomy. All receptors derive from a woman in her 50s with renal cell carcinoma. Each CDR3 is given without its conserved first and last residue. Some rows have no size entry. The others give once, few or many, or a class for an expanded clone.

V	J	size	CDR3
TRBV7-9	TRBJ1-1	-	ASSSQGRFEAF
TRBV7-9	TRBJ1-4	-	ASSPNQTGVGEKLF
TRBV14	TRBJ1-4	-	ASSLRGTRGEKLF
TRBV6-1	TRBJ1-5	-	ASSEMWTGSASNQPQH
TRBV19	TRBJ1-5	-	ASSSRWQGIQPQH
TRBV7-2	TRBJ2-3	-	ASSLTLADTQY
TRBV2	TRBJ2-3	-	ASSAQRTLTDTQY
TRBV30	TRBJ1-2	once	AFGTRTPGRGYT
TRBV5-6	TRBJ1-1	-	ASSRGRRNTEAF
TRBV6-5	TRBJ1-1	-	ASSERGDNTEAF
TRBV15	TRBJ1-6	-	ATSRDRSRGNNSPLH
TRBV19	TRBJ1-5	-	ASSTLGGASNQPQH
TRBV2	TRBJ1-1	-	ASSGPGTENTEAF
TRBV30	TRBJ1-2	-	AWISPYGYT
TRBV5-1	TRBJ2-1	-	ASSLDTSSYNEQF
TRBV5-1	TRBJ2-1	-	ASSLGSGMHNEQF
TRBV6-5	TRBJ2-7	-	ASRGFDYEQY
TRBV14	TRBJ2-1	-	ASSQGRGGRNEQF
TRBV6-1	TRBJ1-1	once	ASRESGSNTEAF
TRBV7-9	TRBJ1-4	-	ASSQGGEYEKLF
TRBV10-3	TRBJ1-2	-	AIRTDSYYGYT
TRBV27	TRBJ1-2	-	ASSPRTGWYGYT
TRBV19	TRBJ1-4	-	ASRGGKDEKLF
TRBV27	TRBJ1-2	-	ASSFSGPPHYGYT
TRBV6-6	TRBJ2-2	-	ASSDRGPDTGELF
TRBV9	TRBJ2-2	few	ASSVEYWGRNTGELF
TRBV18	TRBJ2-2	-	ASSPPMGPLNTGELF
TRBV18	TRBJ2-7	once	ASSPAGTGTYEQY
TRBV29-1	TRBJ1-4	-	SAGTGASEKLF
TRBV14	TRBJ2-1	-	ASSRPGVYNEQF
TRBV5-5	TRBJ2-3	-	ASGILGGTDTQY
TRBV9	TRBJ1-1	-	ASSINRGQTEAF
TRBV14	TRBJ1-1	-	ASSQTVGRYTEAF
TRBV2	TRBJ1-5	-	ASSGGGNQPQH
TRBV19	TRBJ2-7	-	ASSIDRRAYEQY
TRBV6-6	TRBJ1-2	-	ASSYDQGWVGYT
TRBV5-1	TRBJ1-5	-	ASSLDGGRYQPQH
TRBV6-5	TRBJ2-3	-	ASSSGYTQY
TRBV6-6	TRBJ2-7	-	ASSYGTGRVSYEQY
TRBV4-1	TRBJ2-1	-	ASSQEEGNYNEQF
TRBV15	TRBJ2-7	once	ATSRDSTGAYEQY
TRBV4-3	TRBJ2-3	-	ASSQQLAGGPAGSQY
TRBV11-2	TRBJ2-7	few	ASRSGREQY
TRBV7-2	TRBJ2-1	-	ASKSGGADGEQF
TRBV6-1	TRBJ1-1	-	ASSELGSNTEAF
TRBV7-2	TRBJ2-7	-	ASSLTGAEQY
TRBV2	TRBJ1-1	-	ASSSGTGVVAF
TRBV5-1	TRBJ1-1	-	ASSFGQEGTEAF
TRBV7-6	TRBJ2-5	-	ASSLEKPGHLQETQY